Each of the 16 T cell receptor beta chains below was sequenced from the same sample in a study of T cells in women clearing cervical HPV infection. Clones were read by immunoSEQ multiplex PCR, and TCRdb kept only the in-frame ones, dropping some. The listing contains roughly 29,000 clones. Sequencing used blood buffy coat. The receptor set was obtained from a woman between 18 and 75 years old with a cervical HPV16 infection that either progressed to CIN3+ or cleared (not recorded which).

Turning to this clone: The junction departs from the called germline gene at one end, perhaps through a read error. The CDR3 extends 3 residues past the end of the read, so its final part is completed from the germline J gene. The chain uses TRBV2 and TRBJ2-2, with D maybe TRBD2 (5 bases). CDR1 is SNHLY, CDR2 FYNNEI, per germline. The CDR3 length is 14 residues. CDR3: CAGSEGANTGELFF. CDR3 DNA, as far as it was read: TGTGCCGGCAGTGAGGGCGCGAACACCGGGGAG. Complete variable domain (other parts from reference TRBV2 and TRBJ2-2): EPEVTQTPSHQVTQMGQEVILRCVPISNHLYFYWYRQILGQKVEFLVSFYNNEISEKSEIFDDQFSVERPDGSNFTLKIRSTKLEDSAMYFCAGSEGANTGELFFGEGSRLTVL.

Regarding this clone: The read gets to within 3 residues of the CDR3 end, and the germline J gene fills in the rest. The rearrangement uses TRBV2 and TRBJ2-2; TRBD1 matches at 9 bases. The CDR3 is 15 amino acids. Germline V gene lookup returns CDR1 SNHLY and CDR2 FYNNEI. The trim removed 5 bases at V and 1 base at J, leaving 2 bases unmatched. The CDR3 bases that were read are TGTGCCAGCAGTCCGGGACAGGGGAACACCGGGGAG. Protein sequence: CASSPGQGNTGE. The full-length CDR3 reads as CASSPGQGNTGELFF.

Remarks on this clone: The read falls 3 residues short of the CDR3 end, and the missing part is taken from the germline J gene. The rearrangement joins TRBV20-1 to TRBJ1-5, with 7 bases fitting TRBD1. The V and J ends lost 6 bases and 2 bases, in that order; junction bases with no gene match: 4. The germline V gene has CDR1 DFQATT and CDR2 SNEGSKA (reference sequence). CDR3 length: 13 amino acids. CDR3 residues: CSATGQGNQPQHF. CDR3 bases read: TGCAGTGCGACCGGACAGGGCAATCAGCCC.

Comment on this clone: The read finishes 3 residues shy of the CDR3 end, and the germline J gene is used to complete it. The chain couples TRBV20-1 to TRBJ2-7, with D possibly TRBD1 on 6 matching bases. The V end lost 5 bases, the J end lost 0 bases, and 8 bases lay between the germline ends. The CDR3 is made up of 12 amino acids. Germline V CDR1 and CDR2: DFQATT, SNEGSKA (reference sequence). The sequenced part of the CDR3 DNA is TGCAGTGCTGGACAGCTCTCCTACGAG. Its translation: CSAGQLSYE. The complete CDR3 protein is CSAGQLSYEQYF.

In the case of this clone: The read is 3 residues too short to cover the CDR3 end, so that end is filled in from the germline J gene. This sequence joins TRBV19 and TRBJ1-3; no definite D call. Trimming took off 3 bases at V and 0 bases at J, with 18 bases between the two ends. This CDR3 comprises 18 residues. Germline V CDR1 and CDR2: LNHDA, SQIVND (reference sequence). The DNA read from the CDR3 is TGTGCCAGTAGTATGATCCCTCGGCAGCGTCTCTCTGGAAACACC. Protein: CASSMIPRQRLSGNT. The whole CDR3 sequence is CASSMIPRQRLSGNTIYF.

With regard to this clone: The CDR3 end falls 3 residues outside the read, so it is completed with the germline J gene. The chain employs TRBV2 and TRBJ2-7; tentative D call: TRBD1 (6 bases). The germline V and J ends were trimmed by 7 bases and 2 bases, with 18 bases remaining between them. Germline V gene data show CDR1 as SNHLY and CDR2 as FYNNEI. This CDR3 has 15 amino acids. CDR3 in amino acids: CASKQGHSMTYEQYF. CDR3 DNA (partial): TGTGCCAGCAAGCAGGGACATTCCATGACCTACGAG.

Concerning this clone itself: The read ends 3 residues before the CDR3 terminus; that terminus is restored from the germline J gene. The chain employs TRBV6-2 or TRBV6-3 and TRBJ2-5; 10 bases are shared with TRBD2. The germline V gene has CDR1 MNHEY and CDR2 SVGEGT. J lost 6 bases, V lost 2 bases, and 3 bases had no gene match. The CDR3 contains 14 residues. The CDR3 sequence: CASSYSGGAQTQYF. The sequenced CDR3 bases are TGTGCCAGCAGTTACAGCGGGGGGGCGCAGACC.

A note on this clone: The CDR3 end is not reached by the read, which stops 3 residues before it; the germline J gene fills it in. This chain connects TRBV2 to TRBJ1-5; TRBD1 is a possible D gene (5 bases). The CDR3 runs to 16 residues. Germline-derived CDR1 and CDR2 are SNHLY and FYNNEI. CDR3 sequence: CASSVNPVEAGTPQHF. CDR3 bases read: TGTGCCAGCAGTGTGAATCCGGTGGAGGCCGGGACTCCC. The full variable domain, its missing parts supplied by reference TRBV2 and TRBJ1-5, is EPEVTQTPSHQVTQMGQEVILRCVPISNHLYFYWYRQILGQKVEFLVSFYNNEISEKSEIFDDQFSVERPDGSNFTLKIRSTKLEDSAMYFCASSVNPVEAGTPQHFGDGTRLSIL.

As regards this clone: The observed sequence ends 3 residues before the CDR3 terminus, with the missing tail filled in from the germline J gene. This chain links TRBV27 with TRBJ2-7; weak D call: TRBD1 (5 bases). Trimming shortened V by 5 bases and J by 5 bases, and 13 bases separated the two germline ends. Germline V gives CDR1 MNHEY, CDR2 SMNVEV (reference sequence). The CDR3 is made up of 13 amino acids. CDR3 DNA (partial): TGTGCCAGCAGTCTTCGACAGAGCGACGAG. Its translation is CASSLRQSDE. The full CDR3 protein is CASSLRQSDEQYF.

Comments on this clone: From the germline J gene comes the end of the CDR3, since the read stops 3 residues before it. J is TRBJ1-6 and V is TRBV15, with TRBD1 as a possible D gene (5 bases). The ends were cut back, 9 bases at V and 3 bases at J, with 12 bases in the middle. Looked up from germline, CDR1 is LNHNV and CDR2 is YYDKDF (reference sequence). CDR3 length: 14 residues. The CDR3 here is CATKQEVYNSPLHF. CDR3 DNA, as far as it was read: TGTGCCACGAAACAGGAAGTCTATAATTCACCC.

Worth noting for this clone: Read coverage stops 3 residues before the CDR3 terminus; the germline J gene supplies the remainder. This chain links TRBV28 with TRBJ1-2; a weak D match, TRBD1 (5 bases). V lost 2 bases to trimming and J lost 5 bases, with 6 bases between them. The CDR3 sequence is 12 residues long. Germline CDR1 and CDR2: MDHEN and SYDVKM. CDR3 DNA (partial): TGTGCCAGCAGTTTAGGGGGGTATGGC. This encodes CASSLGGYG. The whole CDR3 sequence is CASSLGGYGYTF.

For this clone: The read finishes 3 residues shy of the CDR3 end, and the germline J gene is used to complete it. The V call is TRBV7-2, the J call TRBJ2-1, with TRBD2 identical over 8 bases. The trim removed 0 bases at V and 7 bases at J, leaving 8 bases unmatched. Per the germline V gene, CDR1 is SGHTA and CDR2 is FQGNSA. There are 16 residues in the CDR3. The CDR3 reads CASSLARIAGKNEQFF. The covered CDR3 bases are TGTGCCAGCAGCTTAGCCAGGATAGCGGGAAAGAATGAG. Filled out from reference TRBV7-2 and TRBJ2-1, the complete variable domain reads GAGVSQSPSNKVTEKGKDVELRCDPISGHTALYWYRQSLGQGLEFLIYFQGNSAPDKSGLPSDRFSAERTGGSVSTLTIQRTQQEDSAVYLCASSLARIAGKNEQFFGPGTRLTVL.

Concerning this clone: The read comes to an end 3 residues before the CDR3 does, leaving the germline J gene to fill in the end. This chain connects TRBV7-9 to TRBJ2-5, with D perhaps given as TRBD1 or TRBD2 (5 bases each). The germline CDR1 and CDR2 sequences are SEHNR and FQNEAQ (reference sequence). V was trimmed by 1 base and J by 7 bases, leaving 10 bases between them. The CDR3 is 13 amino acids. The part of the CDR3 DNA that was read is TGTGCCAGCAGCTTAGTAGGGGAGAGGACC. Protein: CASSLVGERT. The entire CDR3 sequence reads CASSLVGERTQYF.

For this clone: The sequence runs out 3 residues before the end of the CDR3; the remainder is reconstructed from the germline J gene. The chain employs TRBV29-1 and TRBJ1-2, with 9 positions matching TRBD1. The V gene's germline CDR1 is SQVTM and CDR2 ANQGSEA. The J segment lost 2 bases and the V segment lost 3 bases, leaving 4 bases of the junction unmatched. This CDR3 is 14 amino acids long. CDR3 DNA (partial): TGCAGCGTTGACCGGACAGGGGACAACTATGGC. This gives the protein CSVDRTGDNYG. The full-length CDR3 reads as CSVDRTGDNYGYTF.

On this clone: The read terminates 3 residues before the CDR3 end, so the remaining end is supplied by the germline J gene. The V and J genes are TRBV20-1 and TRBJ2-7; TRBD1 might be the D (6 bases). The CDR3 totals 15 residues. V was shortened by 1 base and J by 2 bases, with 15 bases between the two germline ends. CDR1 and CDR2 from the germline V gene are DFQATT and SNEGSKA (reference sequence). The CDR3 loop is CSARGGNTGTYEQYF. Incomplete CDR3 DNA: TGCAGTGCTAGAGGGGGCAACACAGGGACCTACGAG.

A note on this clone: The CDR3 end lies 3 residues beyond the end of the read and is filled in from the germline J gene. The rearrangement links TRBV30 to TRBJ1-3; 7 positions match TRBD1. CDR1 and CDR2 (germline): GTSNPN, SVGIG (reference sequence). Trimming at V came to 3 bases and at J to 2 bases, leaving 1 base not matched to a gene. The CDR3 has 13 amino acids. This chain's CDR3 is CAWSDRAGNTIYF. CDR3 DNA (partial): TGTGCCTGGAGCGACAGGGCTGGAAACACC. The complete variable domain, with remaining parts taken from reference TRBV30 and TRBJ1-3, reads SQTIHQWPATLVQPVGSPLSLECTVEGTSNPNLYWYRQAAGRGLQLLFYSVGIGQISSEVPQNLSASRPQDRQFILSSKKLLLSDSGFYLCAWSDRAGNTIYFGEGSWLTVV.